The source of this TCR beta chain is a study of cytomegalovirus exposure and HLA in healthy donors. V lost 5 bases to trimming and J lost 5 bases, with 15 bases between them. The CDR3 has 14 amino acids. CDR1 is MDHEN, CDR2 SYDVKM, per germline. A word on this clone: Its antigen is not known.

Use of 60 Vbeta and 13 Jbeta primers characterized the PCR. Measured with immunoSEQ multiplex PCR; TCRdb has only the in-frame clones, and not every one. Of 130,000 to 150,000 clones detected, around three quarters appear once; the ten largest clones hold approximately 2.9%. Sampled while nominally healthy, donors likely had unrecorded immune exposures. General study findings and limits: The study flagged around 150 TCR beta chains as cytomegalovirus-associated. As a later analysis revealed, most CMV-associated TCR beta chains appeared HLA-restricted.

The receptor was derived from a man in his forties in good health and CMV-seropositive. The sequencing sample was made of PBMCs. The genes are TRBV28 and TRBJ1-1; TRBD1 might be the D (6 bases). CDR3: CASSRVQGGTEAFF. CDR3 DNA: TGTGCCAGCAGTCGAGTACAGGGTGGGACTGAAGCTTTCTTT.